This T cell receptor beta chain stems from a study of blood T cell repertoires in COVID-19. The wider study: Nucleic acid was either cDNA or gDNA, and it came from T cells, B-cell-depleted T cells, or PBMCs.

Participants came from about two dozen US areas, aged about 18 to 89 years. Assignment of participants to cohorts was predicated upon participant-reported clinical history. Generated by immunoSEQ multiplex PCR, the TCRdb table keeps only in-frame clones and is missing some. The sample records roughly 140,000 clones, about 85% being singletons. Trimming stripped 3 bases from V and 3 bases from J, with 11 bases between. The CDR3 consists of 14 residues. Looked up from germline, CDR1 is LNHDA and CDR2 is SQIVND (reference sequence). The genes are TRBV19 and TRBJ1-1; perhaps TRBD1 as D (5 bases). Material: PBMCs or T cells enriched from blood (not recorded which). This receptor was identified in a woman in her forties who had recovered from COVID-19. In DNA, the CDR3 is TGTGCCAGTAGTATTTCAGGGTACGACACTGAAGCTTTCTTT. Encoded protein: CASSISGYDTEAFF.